One and the same sample provided the 24 T cell receptor beta chains below, sequenced in a study of shared clonotypes between healthy human individuals. In the naive CD8 group, cells lacked CD45RO and were positively selected for CCR7, so terminally differentiated effector memory CD45RA+ cells were left out. TCRdb's copy holds only in-frame clones and misses some; the assay was immunoSEQ multiplex PCR. The repertoire consists of around 2,000,000 clones, with 93% occurring once and the leading ten covering under 2%. The sample was naive CD8+ T cells from PBMCs. These TCRs come from a man aged 18 to 29 in good health. Some clones in this sample may be carry-over from other donors' samples.

The chain employs TRBV15 and TRBJ1-2; the match to TRBD1 covers 8 bases. CDR3 length: 16 residues. Germline V gene data show CDR1 as LNHNV and CDR2 as YYDKDF (reference sequence). The V and J ends lost 5 bases and 0 bases, in that order; junction bases with no gene match: 8. CDR3 DNA sequence: TGTGCCACCAGCGATGCAGGGGGCATAGCTAACTATGGCTACACCTTC. It specifies CATSDAGGIANYGYTF.

The chain links TRBV6-1 to TRBJ1-5, with D perhaps TRBD1 (5 bases). V was cut by 10 bases and J by 7 bases, with 11 bases left in between. This CDR3 has 11 amino acids. Germline V gene data show CDR1 as MNHNS and CDR2 as SASEGT. In nucleotides, the CDR3 is TGTGCCATAGGGGAGGGGCAGCCCCAGCATTTT. This gives the protein CAIGEGQPQHF.

This clone appeared a few times. The chain joins TRBV19 to TRBJ1-5; D remains ambiguous. The CDR3 is made up of 12 amino acids. Germline assignment: CDR1 LNHDA and CDR2 SQIVND (reference sequence). The germline V and J ends were trimmed by 5 bases and 10 bases, with 12 bases remaining between them. CDR3 in amino acids: CASSPGQLPQHF. The CDR3 DNA is TGTGCCAGTAGTCCGGGTCAACTACCCCAGCATTTT.

About this clone itself: Additional DNA sequences in this sample encode the identical CDR3. This chain joins TRBV9 and TRBJ1-1; D is uncertain. The CDR3 covers 12 residues. The V gene's germline CDR1 is SGDLS and CDR2 YYNGEE. Trimming removed 0 bases at V and 4 bases at J, with 4 bases between. The CDR3 protein is CASSVGGTEAFF. The CDR3 DNA reads as TGTGCCAGCAGCGTAGGCGGCACTGAAGCTTTCTTT. Variable domain in full (rest from reference TRBV9 and TRBJ1-1): DSGVTQTPKHLITATGQRVTLRCSPRSGDLSVYWYQQSLDQGLQFLIQYYNGEERAKGNILERFSAQQFPDLHSELNLSSLELGDSALYFCASSVGGTEAFFGQGTRLTVV.

The chain recombines TRBV6-1 with TRBJ2-7; no reliable D call. There are 17 residues in the CDR3. The V gene lost 4 bases and the J gene lost 3 bases, with 22 bases spanning the gap. Germline assignment: CDR1 MNHNS and CDR2 SASEGT. The CDR3 DNA is TGTGCCAGCAGTGTTACTATTAGGGCAGGTGGAGTCTACGAGCAGTACTTC. The encoded protein is CASSVTIRAGGVYEQYF.

The rearrangement uses TRBV29-1 and TRBJ1-1; D is undetermined. The CDR3 runs 12 residues. Between the trimmed V and J ends, which lost 7 bases and 3 bases, there was a span of 12 bases. Looked up from germline, CDR1 is SQVTM and CDR2 is ANQGSEA. DNA of the CDR3: TGCAGCGCCGACACCGCCCACACTGAAGCTTTCTTT. This encodes CSADTAHTEAFF. The full variable domain, in which reference TRBV29-1 and TRBJ1-1 provide the parts outside the CDR3, is SAVISQKPSRDICQRGTSLTIQCQVDSQVTMMFWYRQQPGQSLTLIATANQGSEATYESGFVIDKFPISRPNLTFSTLTVSNMSPEDSSIYLCSADTAHTEAFFGQGTRLTVV.

V gene TRBV29-1 combines with J gene TRBJ2-7; a weak D match, TRBD1 (6 bases). Germline loops: CDR1 SQVTM, CDR2 ANQGSEA. Trimming removed 7 bases at V and 0 bases at J, with 13 bases between. CDR3 length equals 13 residues. CDR3 sequence (DNA): TGCAGCGCTGGACAGATCGGCTCCTACGAGCAGTACTTC. Translated: CSAGQIGSYEQYF.

This clone occurred once. This rearrangement joins TRBV7-2 to TRBJ2-5; TRBD2 is a possible D gene (5 bases). The CDR3 runs to 19 residues. The germline V and J ends were trimmed by 3 bases and 1 base, with 24 bases remaining between them. Germline assignment: CDR1 SGHTA and CDR2 FQGNSA. CDR3 sequence: CASSFRFGRLDLSQETQYF. CDR3 sequence (DNA): TGTGCCAGCAGCTTTAGGTTCGGCCGATTGGACTTATCCCAAGAGACCCAGTACTTC.

The chain carries TRBV7-9 and TRBJ2-1, with 7 bases fitting TRBD2. Unmatched junction bases numbered 7, after V lost 6 bases and J lost 5 bases. The germline CDR1 and CDR2 sequences are SEHNR and FQNEAQ (reference sequence). This CDR3 has 14 amino acids. CDR3 DNA sequence: TGTGCCAGCAGGCCGCTTCGGGGGGACAATGAGCAGTTCTTC. Residues: CASRPLRGDNEQFF.

The J gene is TRBJ2-7, the V gene TRBV4-3, with 7 bases fitting TRBD2. V was pared by 0 bases and J by 7 bases, with 9 bases of the junction left unmatched. The germline V gene has CDR1 LGHNA and CDR2 YSLEER. The CDR3 totals 15 residues. The CDR3: CASSQDAGRAREQYF. CDR3 nucleotide sequence: TGCGCCAGCAGCCAAGATGCAGGGAGGGCGAGAGAGCAGTACTTC.

V and J are TRBV2 and TRBJ2-5; D may be TRBD2 (6 bases). The CDR3 runs 15 residues. In germline, CDR1 is SNHLY, CDR2 FYNNEI. The ends were cut back, 11 bases at V and 7 bases at J, with 26 bases in the middle. The CDR3 nucleotides read TGTGCCTCCCCTCGGTTTAGCGGAGGTCCCAGGACCCAGTACTTC. It is translated as CASPRFSGGPRTQYF.

The CDR3 bases are TGTGCCAGCAGTTACTCCGGCGGGAGGCCTCGCAATGAGCAGTTCTTC. This sequence encodes CASSYSGGRPRNEQFF. The V and J genes are TRBV6-5 and TRBJ2-1, with 8 bases identical to TRBD2. V was pared by 0 bases and J by 6 bases, with 7 bases of the junction left unmatched. The CDR3 loop spans 16 amino acids. Germline V CDR1 and CDR2: MNHEY, SVGAGI.

The chain employs TRBV7-3 and TRBJ2-1; D ambiguous. V was shortened by 0 bases and J by 2 bases, with 11 bases between the two germline ends. Germline V gene sequence: CDR1 SGHTA, CDR2 FQGTGA. The CDR3 covers 16 residues. The chain's CDR3 is CASSLTGVAPYNEQFF. CDR3 nucleotides: TGTGCCAGCAGCTTAACAGGCGTGGCTCCCTACAATGAGCAGTTCTTC.

This clone was seen only once. The chain combines TRBV14 with TRBJ2-7, with D possibly called TRBD1 or TRBD2 (7 bases each). Trimming removed 6 bases at V and 6 bases at J, with 18 bases between. The CDR3 runs to 14 residues. Per germline, CDR1 SGHDN and CDR2 FVKESK. This CDR3 is CASRTGAGGSEQYF. DNA for the CDR3: TGTGCCAGCAGAACAGGGGCGGGCGGGAGCGAGCAGTACTTC.

This clone was seen only a few times. The chain uses TRBV5-1 and TRBJ1-5; TRBD1 is a possible D gene (5 bases). The germline gives CDR1 SGHRS, CDR2 YFSETQ. V dropped 4 bases and J dropped 7 bases, with 12 bases sitting between them. The CDR3 is 13 residues long. The CDR3 sequence is CASSDSGNQPQHF. As DNA, the CDR3 is TGCGCCAGCAGCGACTCAGGGAACCAGCCCCAGCATTTT. The whole variable domain, remainder taken from reference TRBV5-1 and TRBJ1-5, is KAGVTQTPRYLIKTRGQQVTLSCSPISGHRSVSWYQQTPGQGLQFLFEYFSETQRNKGNFPGRFSGRQFSNSRSEMNVSTLELGDSALYLCASSDSGNQPQHFGDGTRLSIL.

The genes are TRBV27 and TRBJ1-5, with D possibly matching TRBD1 (6 bases). Deletions cut 0 bases from V and 3 bases from J, with 9 bases between. The germline V gene has CDR1 MNHEY and CDR2 SMNVEV (reference sequence). CDR3 length: 15 amino acids. As DNA, the CDR3 is TGTGCCAGCAGTTTATCGAGGGGGTACAATCAGCCCCAGCATTTT. It yields the protein CASSLSRGYNQPQHF.

With respect to this clone: The sample contains more than one DNA sequence encoding this CDR3. The rearrangement joins TRBV6-1 to TRBJ2-7; 10 bases are shared with TRBD1. Trimming removed 6 bases from V and 1 base from J; junction bases left unmatched: 0. CDR1 and CDR2 (germline): MNHNS, SASEGT. CDR3 length equals 13 residues. The CDR3 region has the DNA TGTGCCAGCAGGGACAGGGGGTCCTACGAGCAGTACTTC. It translates to CASRDRGSYEQYF.

The CDR3 DNA is TGTGCCAGCAGACTGCAGGGGGTCTCCTACGAGCAGTACTTC. Residues: CASRLQGVSYEQYF. The chain employs TRBV6-5 and TRBJ2-7; 7 bases match TRBD1. The CDR3 totals 14 residues. The V gene end was trimmed by 6 bases and the J gene end by 0 bases; junction bases not matched to a gene: 5. The germline gives CDR1 MNHEY, CDR2 SVGAGI.

This chain uses TRBV28 with TRBJ1-1; D may be TRBD1 (6 bases). Between the trimmed V and J ends, which lost 5 bases and 1 base, there was a span of 14 bases. The germline gives CDR1 MDHEN, CDR2 SYDVKM. The CDR3 totals 15 residues. CDR3 protein: CASSRPPGQNTEAFF. DNA for the CDR3: TGTGCCAGCAGTAGGCCGCCGGGACAGAACACTGAAGCTTTCTTT.

The J gene is TRBJ1-4, the V gene TRBV6-5; 7 bases agree with TRBD1. V was clipped by 0 bases and J by 4 bases; unmatched bases: 5. Germline V gene data show CDR1 as MNHEY and CDR2 as SVGAGI. The length of the CDR3 is 16 residues. The DNA of the CDR3 is TGTGCCAGCAGTTACTCGTGGGGACAGCTTAATGAAAAACTGTTTTTT. This gives the protein CASSYSWGQLNEKLFF.

Concerning this clone: This sample includes further DNA sequences coding for the same CDR3. The CDR3 reads CASSLGLAYEQYF. The CDR3 DNA reads as TGTGCCAGCAGCCTTGGACTAGCCTACGAGCAGTACTTC. The rearrangement uses TRBV7-6 and TRBJ2-7; 7 positions match TRBD2. CDR3 length equals 13 residues. The V and J ends lost 5 bases and 2 bases, in that order; junction bases with no gene match: 3. Germline CDR1 SGHVS, CDR2 FNYEAQ.

A word on this clone: Within the sample, other DNA sequences also encode this same CDR3. The chain recombines TRBV9 with TRBJ2-3; possibly TRBD2 for D (5 bases). With 0 bases removed from V and 0 bases from J, the gap between germline ends came to 11 bases. In germline, CDR1 is SGDLS, CDR2 YYNGEE. CDR3 length equals 16 residues. The chain's CDR3 is CASSVVAGPSTDTQYF. In DNA form, the CDR3 reads TGTGCCAGCAGCGTAGTTGCGGGCCCTAGCACAGATACGCAGTATTTT.

The V gene is TRBV7-3, the J gene TRBJ2-1; the match to TRBD2 covers 13 bases. Germline lookup yields CDR1 SGHTA and CDR2 FQGTGA. The CDR3 contains 15 residues. Trimming took 4 bases from V and 5 from J; bases not matched to a gene: 2. The CDR3 nucleotides are TGTGCCAGCAGCTCACTAGCGGGAGGGGACAATGAGCAGTTCTTC. This sequence encodes CASSSLAGGDNEQFF.

The V gene is TRBV7-9, the J gene TRBJ1-1, with D hard to call. This CDR3 has 16 amino acids. Per germline, CDR1 SEHNR and CDR2 FQNEAQ (reference sequence). Trimming removed 4 bases from V and 1 base from J, with 16 bases in between. Written as DNA, the CDR3 is TGTGCCAGCAGCTACCCTTCTCAGGCGCAGAACACTGAAGCTTTCTTT. Protein sequence: CASSYPSQAQNTEAFF.